This T cell receptor (beta chain) was captured in a study of cytomegalovirus exposure and HLA in healthy donors. For the study at large: Early released data comprised tens of millions of unique TCRs from HLA-typed donors. Regarding the study as a whole: Most TCR sequences were seen very rarely across donors, but some public TCRs occurred in many.

To note about this clone: Antigen specificity is unknown.

Investigators did not record CMV serostatus for this donor. PCR employed 60 Vbeta and 13 Jbeta primers. The repertoire was sequenced with immunoSEQ multiplex PCR; TCRdb's copy has only in-frame clones and lacks some. Of around 98,000 clones listed, about 76% were seen once; the top ten hold 8% to 9%. Germline loops: CDR1 SGHNT, CDR2 YYREEE (reference sequence). V lost 4 bases and J lost 5; bases outside the gene matches: 2. CDR3 length: 14 residues. The V call is TRBV5-4, the J call TRBJ2-2; 10 nucleotides align to TRBD1. The receptor was derived from a human donor in good health. The sample consisted of PBMCs. The CDR3 loop is CASSPGQGTGELFF. The DNA of the CDR3 is TGTGCCAGCAGCCCGGGACAGGGGACCGGGGAGCTGTTTTTT.